Shown below are 14 T cell receptor beta chains from a single sample sequenced in a study of Graves' ophthalmopathy and Graves' hyperthyroidism. RNA transcripts served as template for amplifying TCR beta CDR3 sequences. After a first-round RT-PCR with HTBI primers, a second-round multiplex PCR was run. Each CDR3 protein gets one entry after TCRdb re-called the multiplex PCR reads with MiXCR. The table lists about 380,000 distinct CDR3 sequences, 15% of them singletons. The specimen was peripheral blood. The receptors were gathered from a woman between 18 and 29 years old with stable Graves' hyperthyroidism.

This clonotype appeared a few times. The chain has TRBV9 and TRBJ1-6, with a tentative D call TRBD1 (5 bases). The CDR3 consists of 17 residues. Germline loops: CDR1 SGDLS, CDR2 YYNGEE. The ends were cut back, 4 bases at V and 0 bases at J, with 14 bases in the middle. The CDR3 loop reads CASSSRTGPSYNSPLHF. The CDR3 region has the DNA TGTGCCAGCAGCTCGAGGACGGGACCCTCCTATAATTCACCCCTCCACTTT.

This clonotype appeared many times. The V call is TRBV12-5, the J call TRBJ1-3; D uncertain. Deletions cut 3 bases from V and 2 bases from J, with 5 bases between. The CDR3 has 13 amino acids. Looked up from germline, CDR1 is LGHNT and CDR2 is FRNRAP. In DNA, the CDR3 is TGTGCTAGTGGTTTTGAAGCTGGAAACACCATATATTTT. Translating it yields CASGFEAGNTIYF.

This clonotype was found many times. The chain has TRBV7-3 and TRBJ2-2; D is perhaps TRBD1 or TRBD2 (6 bases each). Between the trimmed V and J ends, which lost 7 bases and 6 bases, there was a span of 18 bases. Germline CDR1 and CDR2: SGHTA and FQGTGA. The CDR3 loop spans 15 amino acids. CDR3 sequence (DNA): TGTGCCAGCACCTCAAGGGGGGCGGCGGCCGGGGAGCTGTTTTTT. It translates to CASTSRGAAAGELFF.

This clonotype appeared a few times. The J gene is TRBJ1-2, the V gene TRBV3-1; no clear D gene. Germline V lookup: CDR1 LGHDT, CDR2 YNNKEL (reference sequence). V dropped 0 bases and J dropped 4 bases, with 12 bases sitting between them. There are 15 residues in the CDR3. The CDR3 is CASSQDLGPVYGYTF. CDR3 nucleotides: TGTGCCAGCAGCCAAGATCTGGGTCCCGTCTATGGCTACACCTTC.

The V and J genes are TRBV12-3 or TRBV12-4 and TRBJ1-2; a possible D gene is TRBD1 (5 bases). The CDR3 extends over 15 amino acids. V lost 4 bases, J lost 2 bases, and 14 bases lay in between. This chain's CDR3 is CASSWDGSGNYGYTF. The CDR3, as DNA: TGTGCCAGCAGTTGGGACGGTTCGGGGAACTATGGCTACACCTTC.

This clonotype came up many times. The V call is TRBV12-3 or TRBV12-4, the J call TRBJ2-7; D may correspond to TRBD1 or TRBD2 (6 bases each). This CDR3 comprises 18 residues. V gave up 4 bases and J gave up 3 bases, with 25 bases separating them. For the CDR3, the DNA is TGTGCCAGCAGTTCGAGGGGGGCTGGCATCTCCGAATACTACGAGCAGTACTTC. Its translation is CASSSRGAGISEYYEQYF.

This clonotype was counted at least ten times. The rearrangement uses TRBV12-3 or TRBV12-4 and TRBJ1-5; D is possibly TRBD1 (6 bases). Trimming cost V 7 bases and J 3 bases, with 13 bases left between them. The CDR3 sequence is 14 residues long. The CDR3, as DNA: TGTGCCAGCAAAAAAGGACAGTACAATCAGCCCCAGCATTTT. The encoded protein is CASKKGQYNQPQHF.

This clonotype has at least ten counts. The rearrangement uses TRBV7-8 and TRBJ1-2; no clear D. Trimming took 5 bases from V and 0 from J, leaving 13 bases between them. The CDR3 spans 15 residues. Germline V gives CDR1 SGHVS, CDR2 FQNEAQ. The CDR3 loop reads CASSRHRSTNYGYTF. The CDR3 nucleotides read TGTGCCAGCAGCCGACACCGATCTACTAACTATGGCTACACCTTC.

Comment on this clonotype: A read error is possible here, since a much larger clone lies one base away. The chain is built from TRBV7-9 and TRBJ1-2; tentative D call: TRBD1 (5 bases). The CDR3 consists of 13 residues. V lost 5 bases and J 6 bases, leaving 13 bases between the germline ends. Germline CDR1 SEHNR, CDR2 FQNEAQ (reference sequence). The DNA for the CDR3 is TGTGCCAGCAGCCTGGGGGGGGTCCATGGCTACACCTTC. This gives the protein CASSLGGVHGYTF.

J is TRBJ1-2 and V is TRBV3-1; D not resolved. Germline values: CDR1 LGHDT, CDR2 YNNKEL (reference sequence). CDR3 length: 14 residues. Trimming stripped 0 bases from V and 4 bases from J, with 9 bases between. The CDR3 is CASSQEMGIYGYTF. CDR3 sequence (DNA): TGTGCCAGCAGCCAAGAGATGGGGATCTATGGCTACACCTTC. The full variable domain, its missing parts supplied by reference TRBV3-1 and TRBJ1-2, is DTAVSQTPKYLVTQMGNDKSIKCEQNLGHDTMYWYKQDSKKFLKIMFSYNNKELIINETVPNRFSPKSPDKAHLNLHINSLELGDSAVYFCASSQEMGIYGYTFGSGTRLTVV.

This clonotype was counted ten times or more. A read error may be the cause here, since a much bigger clone is one base away. V usage is TRBV12-3 or TRBV12-4 and J usage is TRBJ2-5; D call uncertain. CDR3 length equals 11 residues. V was pared by 3 bases and J by 4 bases, with 3 bases between. In nucleotides, the CDR3 is TGTGCCAGCAGTTTTGCAGAGACCCAGTACTTC. Translated, it gives CASSFAETQYF.

This clonotype has a count of ten or more. This chain links TRBV20-1 with TRBJ2-7, with 14 bases fitting TRBD2. The CDR3 length is 15 residues. The germline V gene encodes CDR1 DFQATT and CDR2 SNEGSKA (reference sequence). The V and J ends lost 5 bases and 3 bases, in that order; junction bases with no gene match: 6. The CDR3 nucleotides read TGCAGTGCTTCAGAGGGACTAGCGGGGGTCTACGAGCAGTACTTC. It is translated as CSASEGLAGVYEQYF.

There are many counts of this clonotype. V usage is TRBV24-1 and J usage is TRBJ2-5; 14 bases map to TRBD2. V trimming: 4 bases; J trimming: 5 bases; junction bases outside the gene matches: 2. This CDR3 spans 15 amino acids. The germline gives CDR1 KGHDR, CDR2 SFDVKD. The CDR3, as DNA: TGTGCCACCAGTGACTGGACTAGCGGGGGGGAGACCCAGTACTTC. Translating gives CATSDWTSGGETQYF.

The chain has TRBV2 and TRBJ1-1; maybe TRBD1 (6 bases). Germline-derived CDR1 and CDR2 are SNHLY and FYNNEI. This CDR3 is built from 14 residues. Trimming cost V 4 bases and J 2 bases, with 11 bases left between them. The CDR3 spells CASSVGQINTEAFF. The CDR3 bases are TGTGCCAGCAGTGTAGGACAGATTAACACTGAAGCTTTCTTT.